Listed below are T cell receptor beta chains from one sample, sequenced in a study of cytomegalovirus exposure and HLA in healthy donors. Method: immunoSEQ multiplex PCR; TCRdb's copy keeps in-frame clones and lacks some. This sample has about 130,000 clones; over 65% occur once, and the top ten carry 3% to 4.5%. The sequenced material came from PBMCs. All receptors derive from a middle-aged man in good health and CMV-seropositive. Both conserved end residues are part of each CDR3. The order of the fields is CDR3 protein, CDR3 DNA, D gene, V gene, J gene, clone size. A D gene is named only where the DNA matches it firmly. The size entry is marked missing in some rows and otherwise reads once, few, many or a size class.

CASSQSGTGGGQPQHF,TGTGCCAGCAGCCAATCCGGGACAGGGGGCGGTCAGCCCCAGCATTTT,TRBD1,TRBV4-2,TRBJ1-5,few
CASSPRRVAGETQYF,TGTGCCAGCAGTCCTCGGCGGGTAGCGGGTGAGACCCAGTACTTC,TRBD2,TRBV28,TRBJ2-5,.
CASSEEGGGLNYGYTF,TGTGCCAGCAGTGAAGAGGGAGGGGGGCTTAACTATGGCTACACCTTC,.,TRBV6-1,TRBJ1-2,.
CASRVGLFPDTQYF,TGTGCCAGCAGGGTGGGACTTTTCCCAGATACGCAGTATTTT,.,TRBV6-5,TRBJ2-3,.
CASSRAPAGGHYYEQYF,TGTGCCAGCAGTCGGGCCCCGGCAGGCGGGCATTACTACGAGCAGTACTTC,.,TRBV5-4,TRBJ2-7,few
CATSREGLPNQPQHF,TGTGCCACCAGCAGAGAGGGACTCCCAAATCAGCCCCAGCATTTT,.,TRBV15,TRBJ1-5,.
CASSQAGSLGTQYF,TGTGCCAGCAGCCAGGCCGGGAGTTTGGGGACCCAGTACTTC,.,TRBV4-2,TRBJ2-5,few
CARGTPDRGQCNQPQHF,TGTGCCAGAGGGACCCCTGACAGGGGGCAATGCAATCAGCCCCAGCATTTT,TRBD1,TRBV27,TRBJ1-5,.
CASSGRDSLNEKLFF,TGTGCCAGCAGTGGCCGGGACAGCCTTAATGAAAAACTGTTTTTT,TRBD1,TRBV6-1,TRBJ1-4,few
CASSLSQTTNEKLFF,TGCGCCAGCAGCTTGTCGCAGACAACTAATGAAAAACTGTTTTTT,.,TRBV5-1,TRBJ1-4,.
CASSRDRVAEAFF,TGTGCCAGCAGCCGGGACAGGGTAGCTGAAGCTTTCTTT,TRBD1,TRBV6-1,TRBJ1-1,.
CASSLSGAGNTDTQYF,TGTGCCAGCAGCCTCAGCGGGGCGGGAAACACAGATACGCAGTATTTT,TRBD2,TRBV7-6,TRBJ2-3,.
CASSSGVGKLFF,TGTGCCAGCAGTTCAGGGGTTGGAAAACTGTTTTTT,.,TRBV27,TRBJ1-4,.
CATSRGRLAGRGNYEQYF,TGTGCCACCAGCAGGGGTCGACTAGCGGGGCGGGGAAACTACGAGCAGTACTTC,TRBD2,TRBV15,TRBJ2-7,.
CAISGGQGEKLFF,TGTGCCATCAGTGGGGGACAGGGGGAAAAACTGTTTTTT,TRBD1,TRBV10-3,TRBJ1-4,.
CSVDDNPGMNTEAFF,TGCAGCGTTGATGATAACCCAGGAATGAACACTGAAGCTTTCTTT,.,TRBV29-1,TRBJ1-1,.
CAWSPSLSYGYTF,TGTGCCTGGAGCCCATCCCTTAGCTATGGCTACACCTTC,.,TRBV30,TRBJ1-2,.
CAGDRAENTEAFF,TGTGCCGGCGACAGGGCTGAGAACACTGAAGCTTTCTTT,TRBD1,TRBV30,TRBJ1-1,once
CASSHGTSGSVYNEQFF,TGTGCCAGCAGCCACGGGACTAGCGGGAGCGTCTACAATGAGCAGTTCTTC,TRBD2,TRBV28,TRBJ2-1,.
CASSRFSGTKDEQYF,TGTGCCAGCAGCCGCTTTTCCGGGACAAAAGACGAGCAGTACTTC,.,TRBV6-1,TRBJ2-7,.
CASSLKQGNTEAFF,TGTGCCAGCAGCCTTAAACAGGGAAACACTGAAGCTTTCTTT,.,TRBV7-6,TRBJ1-1,.
CASSSTDKYTEAFF,TGTGCCAGCAGCTCCACGGACAAGTACACTGAAGCTTTCTTT,.,TRBV7-8,TRBJ1-1,.
CASRPPNRGSGVEQYF,TGTGCCAGCAGACCCCCTAACAGGGGAAGCGGTGTCGAGCAGTACTTC,TRBD1,TRBV6-6,TRBJ2-7,.
CASSSIGLAAAYEQYF,TGTGCCAGCAGTTCTATAGGACTAGCGGCGGCCTACGAGCAGTACTTC,TRBD2,TRBV6-5,TRBJ2-7,.
CASRQGSSDTQYF,TGCGCCAGCAGGCAGGGGTCCTCGGATACGCAGTATTTT,.,TRBV10-1,TRBJ2-3,few
CASSVAGAGYNEQFF,TGTGCCAGCAGCGTAGCCGGAGCTGGCTACAATGAGCAGTTCTTC,.,TRBV9,TRBJ2-1,.
CASGGSRGTDTQYF,TGTGCCAGCGGGGGGTCCCGGGGCACAGATACGCAGTATTTT,.,TRBV6-6,TRBJ2-3,.
CASSHPGQGYEQYF,TGTGCCAGCAGCCACCCGGGACAGGGCTACGAGCAGTACTTC,TRBD1,TRBV7-9,TRBJ2-7,once
CASSRDRNYGYTF,TGTGCCAGTAGCCGGGACAGAAACTATGGCTACACCTTC,TRBD1,TRBV19,TRBJ1-2,.
CASSLAQANYGYTF,TGTGCCAGCAGCTTAGCGCAGGCTAACTATGGCTACACCTTC,.,TRBV7-8,TRBJ1-2,.
CAWFKAGLNTEAFF,TGTGCCTGGTTTAAGGCCGGGTTGAACACTGAAGCTTTCTTT,.,TRBV30,TRBJ1-1,.
CASSPRTGLTGELFF,TGTGCCAGCAGCCCTAGGACAGGGCTCACCGGGGAGCTGTTTTTT,TRBD1,TRBV7-6,TRBJ2-2,.
CASSLTIGGIYNEQFF,TGTGCCAGCAGCTTAACGATCGGCGGAATATACAATGAGCAGTTCTTC,.,TRBV7-3,TRBJ2-1,.
CASSFLSAREQYF,TGTGCCAGCAGTTTTCTATCAGCGAGGGAGCAGTACTTC,.,TRBV27,TRBJ2-7,.
CASSQTMSSGNTIYF,TGTGCCAGCAGCCAGACAATGAGCTCTGGAAACACCATATATTTT,.,TRBV4-2,TRBJ1-3,.
CAWSVGGSSYEQYF,TGTGCCTGGAGTGTCGGTGGGAGCTCCTACGAGCAGTACTTC,.,TRBV30,TRBJ2-7,.
CASSYGGFQIGEQFF,TGTGCCAGCAGCTATGGGGGGTTCCAGATCGGTGAGCAGTTCTTC,.,TRBV7-3,TRBJ2-1,.
CAWIAVADSFNEQFF,TGTGCCTGGATAGCGGTAGCGGATTCTTTCAATGAGCAGTTCTTC,.,TRBV30,TRBJ2-1,few
CASSSSGGGAWGTEAFF,TGTGCCAGCAGTTCCTCCGGGGGGGGCGCCTGGGGCACTGAAGCTTTCTTT,.,TRBV2,TRBJ1-1,.
CASSTSGTYNEQFF,TGTGCCAGCAGCACTAGCGGGACCTACAATGAGCAGTTCTTC,TRBD2,TRBV11-2,TRBJ2-1,.